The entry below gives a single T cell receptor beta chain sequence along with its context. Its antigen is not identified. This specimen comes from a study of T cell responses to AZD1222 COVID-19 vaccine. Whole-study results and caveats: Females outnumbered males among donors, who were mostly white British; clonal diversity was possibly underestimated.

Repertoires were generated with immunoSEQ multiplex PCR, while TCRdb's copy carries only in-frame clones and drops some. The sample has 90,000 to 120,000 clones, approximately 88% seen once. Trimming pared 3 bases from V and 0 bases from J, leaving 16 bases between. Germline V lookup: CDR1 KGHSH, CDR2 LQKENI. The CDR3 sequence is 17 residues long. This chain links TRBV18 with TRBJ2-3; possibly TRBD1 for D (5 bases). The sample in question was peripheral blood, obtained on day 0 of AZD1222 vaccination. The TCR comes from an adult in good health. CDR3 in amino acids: CASSPAARGSSTDTQYF. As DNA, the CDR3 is TGTGCCAGCTCACCGGCCGCAAGGGGCTCTAGCACAGATACGCAGTATTTT.